This TCR beta chain was identified during a study of blood T cell repertoires in COVID-19. Germline V gives CDR1 MDHEN, CDR2 SYDVKM. The CDR3 contains 13 residues. V was cut by 4 bases and J by 4 bases, with 10 bases left in between. Data came from immunoSEQ multiplex PCR; TCRdb stores just in-frame clones and leaves some out. The table has a few hundred thousand clones, over 85% seen once. Participants were placed into cohorts based on the clinical history they reported. A COVID-19 case was met by exposed participants within 2 weeks before study entry. This rearrangement joins TRBV28 to TRBJ1-2; D is uncertain. The receptor was isolated from a woman aged 45 to 65 who had been exposed to COVID-19. Sequenced sample: PBMCs or T cells enriched from blood (not recorded which). The CDR3 protein is CASSSGDPYGYTF. In DNA, the CDR3 is TGTGCCAGCAGTTCCGGGGATCCCTATGGCTACACCTTC.